The entry that follows covers one T cell receptor beta chain sequence. Its antigen is not known. Sequenced by immunoSEQ multiplex PCR; TCRdb stores in-frame clones only, minus some. The sample has about 23,000 clones, about four fifths seen once; the top ten hold roughly 3.8%. This specimen belongs to a study of somatic mutations in cytotoxic T cells in rheumatoid arthritis. Overall study context: Collection of patient blood (approximately 30 ml EDTA) took place right after diagnosis, before any treatment. General study points: For rheumatoid arthritis patients, the slight TRBV07 underrepresentation lacked multiple-comparison adjustment. For about an eighth of the roughly 65 patients, a single CD8+ clone accounted for more than 20% of CD8+ cells.

Positive magnetic bead selection was used to isolate CD4+ and CD8+ cells; purity was checked by flow cytometry. The CDR3 consists of 17 residues. The source material was CD8+ T cells sorted from blood. This TCR came from an adult with rheumatoid arthritis. V is TRBV12-1 and J is TRBJ2-7. TRBV12-1 is recorded as a pseudogene. CDR3 in DNA: TGTGCCAGCAGCTTTGATGGGCTCACCCCGGAGCACTACGAGCAGTACTTC. Translating it yields CASSFDGLTPEHYEQYF.